The rows below give T cell receptor beta chains drawn from one sample of a study of shared clonotypes between healthy human individuals. Sequenced by immunoSEQ multiplex PCR; TCRdb stores in-frame clones only, minus some. The table includes about 490,000 clones, 70% to 80% detected once. Sequencing used PBMCs. These receptors came from a woman aged 40 to 49 in good health. Some clones in this sample may be carry-over from other donors' samples. Each CDR3 is given with its conserved first and last residue. The D gene is left open where the match is weak. The listing skips clone size in some rows; elsewhere it reads once, few, many or a size class.

abundance	v_gene	j_gene	d_gene	CDR3aa	CDR3nt
-	TRBV5-4	TRBJ2-2	TRBD1	CASNDAGTVYTGELFF	TGTGCCAGCAATGACGCCGGGACAGTTTACACCGGGGAGCTGTTTTTT
-	TRBV7-9	TRBJ2-1	TRBD2	CASNLAGALRYNEQFF	TGTGCCAGCAACCTAGCGGGAGCGCTCAGGTACAATGAGCAGTTCTTC
-	TRBV6-5	TRBJ1-3	-	CASSSRYSGNTIYF	TGTGCCAGCAGTTCCCGCTACTCTGGAAACACCATATATTTT
-	TRBV15	TRBJ2-7	TRBD1	CATKRDRAAYEQYF	TGTGCCACCAAAAGGGACAGGGCAGCCTACGAGCAGTACTTC
-	TRBV4-2	TRBJ1-6	-	CASSQGGNNSPLHF	TGTGCCAGCAGCCAAGGGGGGAATAATTCACCCCTCCACTTT
-	TRBV28	TRBJ2-2	-	CASTILDGRGTGELFF	TGTGCCAGCACAATACTAGACGGGCGTGGCACCGGGGAGCTGTTTTTT
-	TRBV11-2	TRBJ2-2	-	CASSLDLGPTGELFF	TGTGCCAGCAGCTTAGATCTCGGTCCTACCGGGGAGCTGTTTTTT
-	TRBV6-1	TRBJ2-7	TRBD2	CASSEPTGGTYEQYF	TGTGCCAGCAGTGAACCAACGGGAGGAACATACGAGCAGTACTTC
few	TRBV30	TRBJ2-3	-	CAWSLGYTDTQYF	TGCGCCTGGAGCCTAGGATACACAGATACGCAGTATTTT
-	TRBV11-2	TRBJ2-3	TRBD1	CASSRTGTDTQYF	TGTGCCAGCAGCCGGACAGGGACAGATACGCAGTATTTT
-	TRBV4-1	TRBJ1-1	-	CASSQDSASRPEAFF	TGCGCCAGCAGCCAAGATTCCGCAAGCAGGCCTGAAGCTTTCTTT
-	TRBV2	TRBJ1-4	-	CASSPRGGEVEKLFF	TGTGCCAGCAGTCCCCGGGGAGGGGAAGTGGAAAAACTGTTTTTT
-	TRBV5-4	TRBJ2-3	-	CASSRRESGTDTQYF	TGTGCCAGCAGCCGACGGGAGTCTGGCACAGATACGCAGTATTTT
-	TRBV28	TRBJ1-4	TRBD1	CASSFPGTDTETNEKLFF	TGTGCCAGCAGTTTCCCCGGGACAGACACCGAAACTAATGAAAAACTGTTTTTT
-	TRBV6-5	TRBJ1-1	-	CASSQGFGAFF	TGTGCCAGCAGTCAGGGGTTCGGAGCTTTCTTT
-	TRBV2	TRBJ2-1	-	CASGTGLANEQFF	TGTGCCAGCGGAACAGGGCTAGCTAATGAGCAGTTCTTC
-	TRBV14	TRBJ2-7	TRBD2	CASSQAPGLQDYEQYF	TGTGCCAGCAGCCAAGCCCCGGGACTACAAGACTACGAGCAGTACTTC
-	TRBV10-2	TRBJ2-7	TRBD2	CASSLTSGGRDQYF	TGCGCCAGCAGCTTGACTAGCGGGGGCCGAGACCAGTACTTC
-	TRBV4-2	TRBJ2-7	TRBD2	CASSQDGTSGSIAYEQYF	TGTGCCAGCAGCCAAGATGGGACTAGCGGGTCCATTGCCTACGAGCAGTACTTC
many	TRBV4-2	TRBJ2-1	TRBD2	CASSPWTSGRGNEQFF	TGTGCCAGCAGCCCTTGGACTAGCGGGAGGGGGAATGAGCAGTTCTTC
-	TRBV29-1	TRBJ1-6	-	CSVVEGNSPLHF	TGCAGCGTTGTCGAGGGTAATTCACCCCTCCACTTT
-	TRBV18	TRBJ2-3	TRBD2	CASSELAGETSGTDTQYF	TGTGCCAGCTCAGAACTAGCGGGAGAGACCTCAGGCACAGATACGCAGTATTTT
-	TRBV19	TRBJ1-2	-	CASSAAHPDGPNYGYTF	TGTGCCAGTAGTGCCGCGCACCCGGACGGTCCTAACTATGGCTACACCTTC
-	TRBV4-3	TRBJ2-2	TRBD2	CASSQRLAGNTGELFF	TGCGCCAGCAGCCAAAGACTAGCGGGGAACACCGGGGAGCTGTTTTTT
-	TRBV4-1	TRBJ1-5	-	CASSQVEGGNQPQHF	TGCGCCAGCAGCCAAGTGGAAGGGGGCAATCAGCCCCAGCATTTT
-	TRBV19	TRBJ2-1	-	CASSITGVSYNEQFF	TGTGCCAGTAGTATAACGGGAGTTTCCTACAATGAGCAGTTCTTC
-	TRBV27	TRBJ2-5	-	CASQGLLQETQYF	TGTGCCAGCCAGGGGTTACTCCAAGAGACCCAGTACTTC
few	TRBV10-3	TRBJ2-7	-	CAISPDRWGEQYF	TGTGCCATCAGCCCTGACCGCTGGGGCGAGCAGTACTTC
-	TRBV21-1	TRBJ2-1	-	CASTPLAGEQGSCYNEQFF	TGTGCCAGCACCCCCCTAGCGGGAGAACAAGGCTCTTGTTACAATGAGCAGTTCTTC
-	TRBV5-1	TRBJ2-7	TRBD2	CASSLGLAGGDEQYF	TGCGCCAGCAGCTTGGGACTAGCGGGAGGAGACGAGCAGTACTTC
once	TRBV5-1	TRBJ2-7	-	CASSPTAGSYEQYF	TGCGCCAGCAGCCCCACCGCGGGATCCTACGAGCAGTACTTC
many	TRBV29-1	TRBJ2-7	TRBD2	CSVLTSGRPGEQYF	TGCAGCGTCTTGACTAGCGGGAGGCCGGGGGAGCAGTACTTC
-	TRBV18	TRBJ1-1	-	CASSTEPRGVLSTAFF	TGTGCCAGCTCAACAGAACCCCGGGGGGTCTTATCTACAGCTTTCTTT
-	TRBV2	TRBJ2-3	TRBD2	CASRRATSGRAADTQYF	TGTGCCAGCAGACGAGCGACTAGCGGGAGGGCCGCAGATACGCAGTATTTT
-	TRBV30	TRBJ2-7	-	CAWSLKSAESYEQYF	TGTGCCTGGAGTTTAAAAAGCGCTGAATCCTACGAGCAGTACTTC
few	TRBV7-2	TRBJ2-1	-	CASSLDRRASVNEQFF	TGTGCCAGCAGCTTAGACCGGAGGGCTAGCGTAAATGAGCAGTTCTTC
-	TRBV13	TRBJ2-6	-	CASSLSGANVLTF	TGTGCCAGCAGCCTATCTGGGGCCAACGTCCTGACTTTC
-	TRBV6-4	TRBJ2-1	-	CASRPTVSSYNEQFF	TGTGCCAGCAGGCCAACAGTATCGTCCTACAATGAGCAGTTCTTC
-	TRBV28	TRBJ2-7	TRBD2	CASSTPTGGTHGQYF	TGTGCCAGCAGTACTCCCACCGGGGGGACCCATGGGCAGTACTTC
-	TRBV6-5	TRBJ1-5	-	CASSRESNQPQHF	TGTGCCAGCAGCCGGGAGAGCAATCAGCCCCAGCATTTT
-	TRBV19	TRBJ2-5	-	CASSLGPGLGETQYF	TGTGCCAGTAGTCTAGGACCGGGGTTAGGGGAGACCCAGTACTTC
-	TRBV29-1	TRBJ1-1	TRBD1	CSVLRGGQEAFF	TGCAGCGTCCTGAGGGGGGGACAGGAAGCTTTCTTT
-	TRBV19	TRBJ2-1	-	CASSIPISYNEQFF	TGTGCCAGTAGTATTCCGATCTCCTACAATGAGCAGTTCTTC
-	TRBV5-4	TRBJ2-5	TRBD1	CASSTSGGTGGETQYF	TGTGCCAGCAGCACCTCAGGGGGGACAGGCGGAGAGACCCAGTACTTC
-	TRBV2	TRBJ1-2	TRBD1	CARRLPGQWHYGYTF	TGTGCCAGACGCCTCCCGGGACAGTGGCATTATGGCTACACCTTC
-	TRBV28	TRBJ1-4	TRBD1	CASSSAGTANEKLFF	TGTGCCAGCAGCTCAGCCGGGACAGCTAATGAAAAACTGTTTTTT
-	TRBV5-8	TRBJ2-5	TRBD1	CASTFGDRAAGAQETQYF	TGTGCCAGCACCTTTGGGGACAGGGCGGCCGGGGCCCAAGAGACCCAGTACTTC
-	TRBV19	TRBJ2-3	TRBD2	CASSKREADTQYF	TGTGCCAGTAGTAAGCGGGAGGCAGATACGCAGTATTTT
-	TRBV18	TRBJ2-3	-	CASSRQVSTDTQYF	TGTGCCAGCTCACGACAGGTTAGCACAGATACGCAGTATTTT
-	TRBV6-6	TRBJ2-3	TRBD2	CASSSSGSTTDTQYF	TGTGCCAGCAGTTCTAGCGGGAGTACCACAGATACGCAGTATTTT
-	TRBV11-2	TRBJ2-3	TRBD2	CASTALVREGRIDTQYF	TGTGCCAGCACCGCCCTAGTGAGGGAGGGCCGGATAGATACGCAGTATTTT
few	TRBV29-1	TRBJ2-7	-	CSVEDRGKQYF	TGCAGCGTTGAAGATCGCGGGAAGCAGTACTTC
-	TRBV14	TRBJ2-1	-	CASSRKKRGNEQFF	TGTGCCAGCAGCCGAAAGAAAAGAGGAAATGAGCAGTTCTTC
-	TRBV6-1	TRBJ2-7	TRBD1	CASSWDRGYEQYF	TGTGCCAGCAGTTGGGACAGGGGCTACGAGCAGTACTTC
-	TRBV27	TRBJ2-2	-	CASSPRAGLTGELFF	TGTGCCAGCAGTCCCAGGGCAGGGCTCACCGGGGAGCTGTTTTTT